Included here is one T cell receptor beta chain sequence, with context. This sample stems from a study of blood T cells in healthy people across ages. It was with a sample-barcoded 5' primer and a J-beta primer mix that a second PCR of roughly 7 to 12 cycles was run. TCRdb called the 5' RACE reads again in MiXCR, with one record for every CDR3 protein. The sample has 780,000 or so distinct CDR3 sequences, about 25% seen once. This CDR3 spans 15 amino acids. V shed 7 bases, J shed 3 bases, and the junction held 11 bases outside the gene matches. Germline V CDR1 and CDR2: MDHEN, SYDVKM. These sequences were also reported in another study, on T cells of mothers and their children.

Sequencing was performed on blood. This clonotype was obtained from a boy younger than 18 in good health. The chain couples TRBV28 to TRBJ2-7; 8 bases map to TRBD1. The CDR3 reads CASILLRGRNYEQYF. CDR3 DNA sequence: TGTGCCAGCATCCTACTCAGGGGGCGGAACTACGAGCAGTACTTC.